These 12 T cell receptor beta chains were all obtained from the same sample, sequenced in a study of beta chain features in type 1 diabetes. Since all of the isolated RNA was reverse transcribed, expressed TCRB transcripts were what got sequenced. Profiling relied on immunoSEQ multiplex PCR, and the TCRdb table lists in-frame clones only, not all of them. The sample contains approximately 160,000 clones, 8.1% of which appear only once. The source material was central memory CD4+ T cells from blood. The receptors derive from a man between 18 and 29 years old in good health.

This clone has more than one count but fewer than ten. This chain links TRBV7-2 with TRBJ2-3, with TRBD2 matching 9 bases. The junction had 3 bases not matched to a gene; V was cut back by 1 base and J by 4 bases. The CDR3 loop spans 15 amino acids. The germline CDR1 and CDR2 sequences are SGHTA and FQGNSA. The CDR3 region has the DNA TGTGCCAGCAGCTTAGGTAGCGGGGGACCAGATACGCAGTATTTT. Its protein product is CASSLGSGGPDTQYF.

The J gene is TRBJ2-3, the V gene TRBV7-2, with TRBD2 identical over 10 bases. Germline lookup yields CDR1 SGHTA and CDR2 FQGNSA. V shed 1 base and J 6 bases; nucleotides not matched to a gene: 7. The CDR3 contains 16 residues. This CDR3 reads CASSLVASGRGDTQYF. The CDR3 DNA is TGTGCCAGCAGCTTAGTCGCTAGCGGGAGAGGTGATACGCAGTATTTT.

This clone was found a few times. The chain employs TRBV6-4 and TRBJ2-1; the match to TRBD1 covers 9 bases. This CDR3 has 15 residues. The germline V gene has CDR1 MRHNA and CDR2 SNTAGT. V shed 5 bases and J 7 bases; nucleotides not matched to a gene: 9. Written as DNA, the CDR3 is TGTGCCAGCAGTCCACCGGGACAGGGATTAAATGAGCAGTTCTTC. Translated, it gives CASSPPGQGLNEQFF.

This clone was detected a few times. The genes are TRBV11-2 and TRBJ2-3; D uncertain. Trimming removed 3 bases from V and 6 bases from J, with 4 bases in between. The CDR3 runs to 11 residues. Germline V lookup: CDR1 SGHAT, CDR2 FQNNGV. CDR3 loop: CASSFADTQYF. CDR3 DNA sequence: TGTGCCAGCAGCTTCGCGGATACGCAGTATTTT.

This clone has a handful of counts. The chain links TRBV7-2 to TRBJ1-5; D is possibly TRBD1 (6 bases). Trimming pared 5 bases from V and 6 bases from J, leaving 14 bases between. The CDR3 loop spans 14 amino acids. Germline CDR1 is SGHTA and CDR2 is FQGNSA. The CDR3: CASSPTGFGQPQHF. The CDR3 DNA reads TGTGCCAGCAGCCCCACAGGGTTCGGTCAGCCCCAGCATTTT.

J is TRBJ1-2 and V is TRBV5-1; tentative D call: TRBD1 (5 bases). V was pared by 0 bases and J by 2 bases, with 14 bases between. This CDR3 is 16 amino acids long. Germline V gives CDR1 SGHRS, CDR2 YFSETQ. The chain's CDR3 is CASSLAVTGVNYGYTF. CDR3 coding DNA: TGCGCCAGCAGCTTGGCCGTAACAGGAGTCAACTATGGCTACACCTTC.

This clone was seen a few times. The chain's CDR3 is CASSRKGADTQYF. DNA of the CDR3: TGTGCCAGCAGCAGAAAGGGGGCAGATACGCAGTATTTT. The gene calls are TRBV9 and TRBJ2-3, with TRBD1 as a possible D gene (6 bases). Germline-derived CDR1 and CDR2 are SGDLS and YYNGEE. V lost 4 bases and J 4 bases, leaving 10 bases between the germline ends. CDR3 size: 13 residues.

CDR3 bases: TGTGCCAGCAGTTTCAGGGGGCGCAGGAACGAGCAGTACTTC. Translation gives CASSFRGRRNEQYF. This chain links TRBV27 with TRBJ2-7; 8 bases fit TRBD1. Germline CDR1 reads MNHEY; CDR2 reads SMNVEV (reference sequence). The CDR3 covers 14 residues. V lost 3 bases, J lost 5 bases, and 6 bases stayed unmatched.

This clone has more than one count but fewer than ten. The chain carries TRBV18 and TRBJ2-1; D perhaps matches TRBD1 (5 bases). V lost 2 bases and J lost 7, with 9 bases in between. The CDR3 is 13 amino acids. CDR1 KGHSH and CDR2 LQKENI come from the germline V gene. CDR3 DNA: TGTGCCAGCTCACCAATACAGGCAAATGAGCAGTTCTTC. It encodes CASSPIQANEQFF. Supplemented by reference TRBV18 and TRBJ2-1, the full variable domain reads NAGVMQNPRHLVRRRGQEARLRCSPMKGHSHVYWYRQLPEEGLKFMVYLQKENIIDESGMPKERFSAEFPKEGPSILRIQQVVRGDSAAYFCASSPIQANEQFFGPGTRLTVL.

Concerning this clone itself: Other DNA sequences within the sample encode an identical CDR3. The genes are TRBV18 and TRBJ2-7; TRBD1 is a possible D gene (5 bases). V was cut by 0 bases and J by 2 bases, with 11 bases left in between. CDR1 and CDR2 from the germline V gene are KGHSH and LQKENI. The CDR3 sequence is 15 residues long. CDR3 bases: TGTGCCAGCTCACCACCTAAAGGGGCCGCCTACGAGCAGTACTTC. This sequence encodes CASSPPKGAAYEQYF. Variable domain in full (rest from reference TRBV18 and TRBJ2-7): NAGVMQNPRHLVRRRGQEARLRCSPMKGHSHVYWYRQLPEEGLKFMVYLQKENIIDESGMPKERFSAEFPKEGPSILRIQQVVRGDSAAYFCASSPPKGAAYEQYFGPGTRLTVT.

The genes are TRBV6-1 and TRBJ2-1; no clear D gene. Trimming took off 8 bases at V and 8 bases at J, with 16 bases between the two ends. The germline V gene has CDR1 MNHNS and CDR2 SASEGT. The CDR3 covers 13 residues. The CDR3 DNA is TGTGCCAGCCTGGGCAACGCAGTCGATGAGCAGTTCTTC. Its translation is CASLGNAVDEQFF.

The chain has TRBV4-1 and TRBJ1-2, with TRBD1 matching 7 bases. The trim removed 0 bases at V and 2 bases at J, leaving 3 bases unmatched. The CDR3 covers 15 residues. Germline V gene data show CDR1 as MGHRA and CDR2 as YSYEKL. CDR3 coding DNA: TGCGCCAGCAGCCAAGATGAGGGGGCCAACTATGGCTACACCTTC. Translating gives CASSQDEGANYGYTF.